This T cell receptor beta chain was sequenced during a study of blood T cell repertoires in COVID-19. The study assigned cohorts using participant-reported clinical history. The CDR3 contains 18 residues. V dropped 0 bases and J dropped 5 bases, with 22 bases sitting between them. CDR1 and CDR2 (germline): SGHNT, YENEEA. This clone has just a few counts. Some clones are missing from TCRdb's copy, which holds only in-frame ones; the method was immunoSEQ multiplex PCR. The repertoire holds some 390,000 clones, with roughly nine tenths as singletons. Material: PBMCs or T cells enriched from blood (not recorded which). This rearrangement joins TRBV11-3 to TRBJ1-2; no clear D gene. The TCR was taken from a woman in her 30s who had recovered from COVID-19. The CDR3: CASSLDFGITLAGYGYTF. The CDR3, as DNA: TGTGCCAGCAGCTTAGATTTCGGGATCACGTTGGCGGGGTATGGCTACACCTTC.